This TCR beta chain was documented in a study of T cell responses to AZD1222 COVID-19 vaccine. The study's findings and limits: Donor demographics were predominantly white British with a female majority; clonal diversity may be underestimated. Repertoires were obtained solely post-peak T cell response. Regions 160-218 and 743-854 held dominance among vaccine-associated CD4 TCRs, which spanned spike.

Germline lookup yields CDR1 GTSNPN and CDR2 SVGIG (reference sequence). Trimming took 4 bases from V and 9 from J; bases not matched to a gene: 5. The CDR3 is made up of 14 amino acids. About this clone itself: The antigen is not known.

Here immunoSEQ multiplex PCR was the method, and the copy in TCRdb shows in-frame clones only, minus some. The sample lists 95,000 to 110,000 clones, about nine tenths seen once, with roughly 9% in the top ten. Second doses that came at about 4 or about 12 weeks were put together. The V and J genes are TRBV30 and TRBJ1-6; 11 bases agree with TRBD1. The TCR sequence derives from an adult who received the AZD1222 COVID-19 vaccine. The specimen comprised peripheral blood, sampled 28 days after the second AZD1222 dose. The CDR3 reads CAWTSGQGVSPLHF. In nucleotides, the CDR3 is TGTGCCTGGACCTCGGGACAGGGGGTTTCACCCCTCCACTTT.